This T cell receptor (beta chain) originates from a study of T cells in Graves' hyperthyroidism and ophthalmopathy. Study results and limitations: Through a model of 13 V-J features, ophthalmopathy was separated from stable hyperthyroidism. Ophthalmopathy was predicted by the model a median of approximately 6 months ahead of onset.

This clonotype was counted many times. Its antigen is undetermined. It was RNA transcripts that yielded the amplified TCR beta CDR3 regions. The primer set for the first-round RT-PCR of the TCR CDR3 was HTBI. MiXCR, run by TCRdb on the multiplex PCR reads, gives a single entry per CDR3 protein. The sample holds around 600,000 distinct CDR3 sequences, about 14% seen once. Trimming shortened V by 1 base and J by 0 bases, and 7 bases separated the two germline ends. The CDR3 has 14 residues. The TCR originated in a woman aged 50 to 60 with Graves' ophthalmopathy. The sample was blood. The chain is built from TRBV12-3 or TRBV12-4 and TRBJ2-7; D not certain. The CDR3 region has the DNA TGTGCCAGCAGTTTAGGGTCCCTCTCCTACGAGCAGTACTTC. This gives the protein CASSLGSLSYEQYF.